These 10 T cell receptor beta chains originate from one sample sequenced in a study of blood T cell repertoires in COVID-19. Assay: immunoSEQ multiplex PCR; the TCRdb copy retains only in-frame clones and omits some. The sample lists hundreds of thousands of clones, around 82% occurring once. Material: PBMCs or T cells enriched from blood (not recorded which). The receptors were gathered from a woman between 40 and 55 years old who had been exposed to COVID-19.

This clone was observed a few times. The chain uses TRBV5-1 and TRBJ1-1, with a tentative D call TRBD1 (5 bases). There are 14 residues in the CDR3. Trimming left V 0 bases short and J 4 bases short, with 10 bases between. Germline values: CDR1 SGHRS, CDR2 YFSETQ. The CDR3 DNA follows: TGCGCCAGCAGCTTGGTAGGGGAGGGCACTGAAGCTTTCTTT. Protein sequence: CASSLVGEGTEAFF.

The rearrangement uses TRBV5-4 and TRBJ1-1, with 7 bases that match TRBD1. Germline CDR1 and CDR2: SGHNT and YYREEE (reference sequence). Germline trimming cut 7 bases from V and 2 bases from J; bases unmatched to any gene: 11. This CDR3 spans 15 amino acids. The chain's CDR3 is CASQDPGQRNTEAFF. The CDR3 DNA follows: TGTGCCAGCCAGGACCCGGGACAGCGAAACACTGAAGCTTTCTTT.

The chain recombines TRBV6-5 with TRBJ1-3, with TRBD1 as a possible D gene (6 bases). Germline CDR1 is MNHEY and CDR2 is SVGAGI. V lost 8 bases, J lost 0 bases, and 14 bases lay in between. The CDR3 loop spans 15 amino acids. The CDR3, as DNA: TGTGCCAGCCAGGCAGGGGACCTCTCTGGAAACACCATATATTTT. Its translation is CASQAGDLSGNTIYF.

The chain recombines TRBV30 with TRBJ1-4; TRBD1 is a possible D gene (6 bases). V lost 4 bases and J 4 bases, leaving 13 bases between the germline ends. The CDR3 extends over 14 amino acids. The germline V gene has CDR1 GTSNPN and CDR2 SVGIG (reference sequence). CDR3 sequence: CAWTKGGGNEKLFF. CDR3 sequence (DNA): TGTGCCTGGACCAAAGGGGGGGGTAATGAAAAACTGTTTTTT.

The chain combines TRBV7-8 with TRBJ2-1, with D possibly being TRBD1 (5 bases). The CDR3 consists of 14 residues. The V and J ends lost 5 bases and 8 bases respectively, with 16 bases between them. In germline, CDR1 is SGHVS, CDR2 FQNEAQ. Here the CDR3 DNA reads TGTGCCAGCAGCCGGGTGTCAGGGCGTGATGAGCAGTTCTTC. This encodes CASSRVSGRDEQFF.

This chain connects TRBV7-7 to TRBJ2-3; 10 bases line up with TRBD2. V lost 1 base to trimming and J lost 0 bases; unmatched junction nucleotides: 1. The germline gives CDR1 SSHAT, CDR2 FNYEAQ (reference sequence). The CDR3 contains 16 residues. CDR3 loop: CASSLGTSGSTDTQYF. The CDR3 DNA is TGTGCCAGCAGCTTAGGGACTAGCGGTAGCACAGATACGCAGTATTTT. Drawing the rest from reference TRBV7-7 and TRBJ2-3, the complete variable domain is GAGVSQSPRYKVTKRGQDVTLRCDPISSHATLYWYQQALGQGPEFLTYFNYEAQPDKSGLPSDRFSAERPEGSISTLTIQRTEQRDSAMYRCASSLGTSGSTDTQYFGPGTRLTVL.

V gene TRBV6-5 combines with J gene TRBJ2-1; 10 nucleotides align to TRBD1. V lost 6 bases and J lost 4; bases outside the gene matches: 3. Germline lookup yields CDR1 MNHEY and CDR2 SVGAGI. The CDR3 has 14 residues. This CDR3 reads CASRGTGEYNEQFF. DNA of the CDR3: TGTGCCAGCAGGGGGACAGGGGAATACAATGAGCAGTTCTTC.

The chain links TRBV5-1 to TRBJ2-3; TRBD1 agrees at 8 bases. V shed 4 bases, J shed 6 bases, and the junction held 7 bases outside the gene matches. Germline lookup yields CDR1 SGHRS and CDR2 YFSETQ. The CDR3 has 14 residues. CDR3 loop: CASSGVTGADTQYF. CDR3 coding DNA: TGCGCCAGCAGCGGGGTGACAGGGGCGGATACGCAGTATTTT.

The chain employs TRBV5-6 and TRBJ2-6; 8 positions match TRBD1. The CDR3 length is 19 residues. CDR1 is SGHDT and CDR2 is YYEEEE in the germline V gene. Trimming at V came to 3 bases and at J to 1 base, leaving 12 bases not matched to a gene. The CDR3 protein is CASSYFVGTGSSGANVLTF. CDR3 bases: TGTGCCAGCAGCTATTTTGTGGGGACAGGATCTTCTGGGGCCAACGTCCTGACTTTC.

This clone was detected once. The genes are TRBV19 and TRBJ1-6; perhaps TRBD1 as D (6 bases). This CDR3 is built from 16 residues. Germline loops: CDR1 LNHDA, CDR2 SQIVND (reference sequence). V was trimmed by 0 bases and J by 5 bases, leaving 11 bases between them. The CDR3 is CASSIEGAFDNSPLHF. The CDR3 bases are TGTGCCAGTAGTATAGAGGGGGCTTTCGATAATTCACCCCTCCACTTT.